The 29 T cell receptor beta chains below were found in one sample sequenced in a study of vaccination effects on CD4 cells after COVID-19. Assay used: immunoSEQ multiplex PCR; TCRdb lists only in-frame clones, some missing. The sample lists under 70,000 clones; around 76% were seen once. Antigen-specific CD4+ T cells were first expanded with viral peptide pools by the ViraFEST assay and only then sequenced. The authors isolated CD4+ T cells after 9 to 10 days of culture. A positive SARS-CoV-2 PCR test fell between March and December 2020. Antigens for these TCRs are unknown. Here the sequenced sample was CD4+ T cells from PBMCs cultured with HIV peptides, taken before COVID-19 vaccination. Subset defined: HIV-1 Nef peptide pool negative control/reference culture. These receptors were collected from a human donor who had a prior SARS-CoV-2 infection.

The rearrangement links TRBV28 to TRBJ1-3; D is unresolved. CDR3 length: 13 residues. Germline assignment: CDR1 MDHEN and CDR2 SYDVKM. Trimming left V 4 bases short and J 2 bases short, with 6 bases between. The DNA of the CDR3 is TGTGCCAGCAGTTCCCCCCCTGGAAACACCATATATTTT. Its protein is CASSSPPGNTIYF.

The chain has TRBV29-1 and TRBJ2-1; 10 bases align to TRBD2. The length of the CDR3 is 16 residues. CDR1 and CDR2 from the germline V gene are SQVTM and ANQGSEA. Trimming at V came to 4 bases and at J to 4 bases, leaving 10 bases not matched to a gene. For the CDR3, the DNA is TGCAGCGTTGTTTTCCCAGGACTAGCGGCTTACAATGAGCAGTTCTTC. Its translation: CSVVFPGLAAYNEQFF.

The gene calls are TRBV28 and TRBJ2-1, with D unclear. Germline V gives CDR1 MDHEN, CDR2 SYDVKM. V was pared by 1 base and J by 2 bases, with 0 bases between. This CDR3 comprises 12 residues. The DNA of the CDR3 is TGTGCCAGCAGTTTATCCTACAATGAGCAGTTCTTC. It translates to CASSLSYNEQFF. The full variable domain, in which reference TRBV28 and TRBJ2-1 provide the parts outside the CDR3, is DVKVTQSSRYLVKRTGEKVFLECVQDMDHENMFWYRQDPGLGLRLIYFSYDVKMKEKGDIPEGYSVSREKKERFSLILESASTNQTSMYLCASSLSYNEQFFGPGTRLTVL.

The genes are TRBV5-1 and TRBJ2-5; 14 nucleotides align to TRBD2. This CDR3 spans 15 amino acids. The J segment lost 7 bases and the V segment lost 4 bases, leaving 6 bases of the junction unmatched. The germline V gene has CDR1 SGHRS and CDR2 YFSETQ. CDR3 DNA: TGCGCCAGCAGCCCGGGACTAGCGGGGGTTCTGACCCAGTACTTC. Translated, it gives CASSPGLAGVLTQYF.

The chain combines TRBV6-2 or TRBV6-3 with TRBJ2-5, with 9 nucleotides matching TRBD1. V shed 4 bases and J 5 bases; nucleotides not matched to a gene: 5. The CDR3 extends over 14 amino acids. Germline V gene lookup returns CDR1 MNHEY and CDR2 SVGEGT. The CDR3 sequence: CASSSTGGFETQYF. CDR3 DNA sequence: TGTGCCAGCAGTTCCACAGGGGGCTTCGAGACCCAGTACTTC.

This rearrangement joins TRBV14 to TRBJ2-5; D uncertain. The V gene's germline CDR1 is SGHDN and CDR2 FVKESK. The length of the CDR3 is 13 residues. The V end was cut by 0 bases, the J end by 5 bases, with 7 bases between. Here the CDR3 reads CASSQDVYETQYF. In DNA form, the CDR3 reads TGTGCCAGCAGCCAAGATGTCTATGAGACCCAGTACTTC.

This sequence joins TRBV7-9 and TRBJ2-2, with D perhaps TRBD1 or TRBD2 (5 bases each). Looked up from germline, CDR1 is SEHNR and CDR2 is FQNEAQ (reference sequence). V was cut by 10 bases and J by 0 bases, with 18 bases left in between. This CDR3 region has 16 residues. CDR3 in DNA: TGTGCCATCCCCGAGGGGCCCCCCCCGAACACCGGGGAGCTGTTTTTT. Translated, it gives CAIPEGPPPNTGELFF.

V usage is TRBV3-1 (or the pseudogene TRBV3-2) and J usage is TRBJ1-1; maybe TRBD1 (5 bases). Germline V lookup: CDR1 LGHDT, CDR2 YNNKEL (reference sequence). V was shortened by 3 bases and J by 3 bases, with 11 bases between the two germline ends. This CDR3 has 14 residues. The CDR3 bases are TGTGCCAGCAGCCATCGAGGGGCTGACACTGAAGCTTTCTTT. This translates into CASSHRGADTEAFF.

The chain joins TRBV20-1 to TRBJ2-5; 10 positions match TRBD2. The CDR3 extends over 11 amino acids. With 5 bases clipped from V and 14 bases from J, the junction kept 8 bases outside the gene matches. Per germline, CDR1 DFQATT and CDR2 SNEGSKA (reference sequence). CDR3 nucleotide sequence: TGCAGTGCTCGGAGTAGCGGGAGGTCTTACTTC. This sequence encodes CSARSSGRSYF.

About this clone itself: Other DNA sequences in this sample translate to the same CDR3. CDR3 region: CASSLERNTEAFF. As DNA, the CDR3 is TGTGCCAGCAGCTTAGAAAGGAACACTGAAGCTTTCTTT. The V call is TRBV11-3, the J call TRBJ1-1, with D hard to call. The germline V gene has CDR1 SGHNT and CDR2 YENEEA. The CDR3 extends over 13 amino acids. The V end lost 0 bases, the J end lost 1 base, and 3 bases lay between the germline ends.

The chain uses TRBV11-3 and TRBJ2-6, with a tentative D call TRBD1 (6 bases). Germline-derived CDR1 and CDR2 are SGHNT and YENEEA. The ends were cut back, 5 bases at V and 0 bases at J, with 8 bases in the middle. This CDR3 has 15 amino acids. CDR3 sequence reads: CASSKGGSGANVLTF. CDR3 bases: TGTGCCAGCAGCAAAGGGGGCTCTGGGGCCAACGTCCTGACTTTC. Combining the CDR3 with reference TRBV11-3 and TRBJ2-6 gives the whole variable domain EAGVVQSPRYKIIEKKQPVAFWCNPISGHNTLYWYLQNLGQGPELLIRYENEEAVDDSQLPKDRFSAERLKGVDSTLKIQPAELGDSAVYLCASSKGGSGANVLTFGAGSRLTVL.

This clone was seen more than once but under ten times. The rearrangement links TRBV30 to TRBJ1-3; D call uncertain. This CDR3 contains 16 residues. Trimming took 2 bases from V and 2 from J, leaving 16 bases between them. Germline V gene lookup returns CDR1 GTSNPN and CDR2 SVGIG (reference sequence). CDR3 coding DNA: TGTGCCTGGAGTAATTTTAGGGTTAAAACTGGAAACACCATATATTTT. Its protein product is CAWSNFRVKTGNTIYF.

V and J are TRBV7-8 and TRBJ2-6, with D unclear. The CDR3 spans 16 residues. V was cut by 3 bases and J by 0 bases, with 9 bases left in between. Germline V lookup: CDR1 SGHVS, CDR2 FQNEAQ. The CDR3 protein is CASSFFVSSGANVLTF. CDR3 coding DNA: TGTGCCAGCAGCTTTTTTGTCTCCTCTGGGGCCAACGTCCTGACTTTC.

The V gene is TRBV2, the J gene TRBJ1-2; D is unresolved. V was trimmed by 6 bases and J by 7 bases, leaving 12 bases between them. Germline V gene lookup returns CDR1 SNHLY and CDR2 FYNNEI. The CDR3 extends over 12 amino acids. CDR3 residues: CASRDRAGGYTF. The CDR3 DNA is TGTGCCAGCAGGGACCGTGCGGGTGGCTACACCTTC.

The chain combines TRBV3-1 (or the pseudogene TRBV3-2) with TRBJ2-3, with D uncertain. With 4 bases removed from V and 0 bases from J, the gap between germline ends came to 5 bases. Germline lookup yields CDR1 LGHDT and CDR2 YNNKEL (reference sequence). This CDR3 spans 13 amino acids. Here the CDR3 reads CASSPLSTDTQYF. The CDR3 DNA reads as TGTGCCAGCAGCCCCCTGAGCACAGATACGCAGTATTTT.

V gene TRBV29-1 combines with J gene TRBJ1-2, with a weak D call TRBD1 (5 bases). Trimming removed 4 bases at V and 4 bases at J, with 10 bases between. This CDR3 is 12 amino acids long. Looked up from germline, CDR1 is SQVTM and CDR2 is ANQGSEA. The CDR3, as DNA: TGCAGCGTTGGGGGGACTCTCTATGGCTACACCTTC. Its translation is CSVGGTLYGYTF.

This clone was observed a handful of times. The chain employs TRBV5-1 and TRBJ1-1; 7 bases match TRBD1. J lost 5 bases, V lost 4 bases, and 14 bases had no gene match. Per the germline V gene, CDR1 is SGHRS and CDR2 is YFSETQ. The CDR3 is made up of 16 amino acids. The CDR3 region is CASSLRQGYAGTEAFF. The CDR3 nucleotides are TGCGCCAGCAGCCTAAGACAGGGCTACGCGGGAACTGAAGCTTTCTTT.

This chain connects TRBV30 to TRBJ1-2; D is unclear. Trimming removed 7 bases at V and 0 bases at J, with 15 bases between. CDR1 and CDR2 from the germline V gene are GTSNPN and SVGIG (reference sequence). CDR3 length: 14 residues. The CDR3 reads CALAIGSANYGYTF. The CDR3 DNA sequence: TGTGCCTTGGCCATAGGCAGTGCTAACTATGGCTACACCTTC.

This chain joins TRBV5-5 and TRBJ1-4; the match to TRBD1 covers 8 bases. The CDR3 runs 15 residues. V lost 4 bases and J lost 1; bases outside the gene matches: 3. Germline V gives CDR1 SGHKS, CDR2 YYEKEE (reference sequence). The CDR3 DNA is TGTGCCAGCAGCAACGACAGGGGAACTAATGAAAAACTGTTTTTT. Translating gives CASSNDRGTNEKLFF.

The rearrangement links TRBV11-2 to TRBJ2-2; maybe TRBD1 (5 bases). Trimming stripped 3 bases from V and 6 bases from J, with 5 bases between. Per the germline V gene, CDR1 is SGHAT and CDR2 is FQNNGV. This CDR3 is built from 12 residues. CDR3 sequence (DNA): TGTGCCAGCAGCTTCAGGGCCGGGGAGCTGTTTTTT. Its translation: CASSFRAGELFF.

The chain couples TRBV7-9 to TRBJ2-3; D uncertain. V shed 3 bases and J shed 5 bases, with 3 bases lying between them. Germline CDR1 and CDR2: SEHNR and FQNEAQ (reference sequence). CDR3 length: 11 residues. The CDR3 DNA follows: TGTGCCAGCAGCTTCAAAGATACGCAGTATTTT. Amino acid sequence: CASSFKDTQYF.

A single count supports this clone. CDR3 residues: CASSLWAGQGGTGELFF. DNA for the CDR3: TGTGCCAGCAGCTTATGGGCCGGGCAGGGGGGCACCGGGGAGCTGTTTTTT. The chain combines TRBV7-3 with TRBJ2-2, with D possibly being TRBD1 (7 bases). CDR1 SGHTA and CDR2 FQGTGA come from the germline V gene. Trimming cost V 2 bases and J 4 bases, with 17 bases left between them. The CDR3 has 17 amino acids.

This clone was seen only a few times. The rearrangement links TRBV30 to TRBJ2-2, with a tentative D call TRBD1 (6 bases). V shed 2 bases and J shed 4 bases, with 11 bases lying between them. Looked up from germline, CDR1 is GTSNPN and CDR2 is SVGIG (reference sequence). The CDR3 runs 14 residues. CDR3 residues: CAWSLGHSTGELFF. DNA of the CDR3: TGTGCCTGGAGTTTGGGACACAGCACCGGGGAGCTGTTTTTT.

Notes on this clone: The same CDR3 is also encoded by other DNA sequences in this sample. This rearrangement joins TRBV4-3 to TRBJ1-4; D unclear. The V end lost 1 base, the J end lost 6 bases, and 9 bases lay between the germline ends. Germline loops: CDR1 LGHNA, CDR2 YSLEER. The CDR3 extends over 14 amino acids. In DNA form, the CDR3 reads TGCGCCAGCAGCCAAGGGCCGGAAGATGAAAAACTGTTTTTT. This translates into CASSQGPEDEKLFF.

The rearrangement joins TRBV7-3 to TRBJ2-7; D remains ambiguous. V was shortened by 2 bases and J by 2 bases, with 7 bases between the two germline ends. The CDR3 loop spans 13 amino acids. The germline V gene encodes CDR1 SGHTA and CDR2 FQGTGA. The CDR3 coding sequence is TGTGCCAGCAGCTTAGGCACAGCCTACGAGCAGTACTTC. It encodes CASSLGTAYEQYF.

This clone was observed a handful of times. The gene calls are TRBV7-9 and TRBJ1-4; possibly TRBD1 for D (6 bases). CDR1 SEHNR and CDR2 FQNEAQ come from the germline V gene (reference sequence). The length of the CDR3 is 15 residues. Trimming left V 1 base short and J 7 bases short, with 13 bases between. CDR3 DNA: TGTGCCAGCAGCTTAGAGGCAGGGGTTGGTGAAAAACTGTTTTTT. Its translation: CASSLEAGVGEKLFF.

CDR3 sequence: CASSAEGENWNEQFF. The CDR3 nucleotides read TGTGCCAGCAGCGCCGAAGGAGAAAACTGGAATGAGCAGTTCTTC. The chain is built from TRBV9 and TRBJ2-1; D ambiguous. The CDR3 is 15 residues long. Germline CDR1 SGDLS, CDR2 YYNGEE. Trimming shortened V by 3 bases and J by 7 bases, and 17 bases separated the two germline ends.

This clone came up once. This chain joins TRBV5-8 and TRBJ2-6; D remains ambiguous. The germline V gene has CDR1 SGHTS and CDR2 YDEGEE. The CDR3 is 14 amino acids. With 4 bases removed from V and 1 base from J, the gap between germline ends came to 6 bases. This CDR3 reads CASSDESGANVLTF. The CDR3 region has the DNA TGTGCCAGCAGCGATGAGTCTGGGGCCAACGTCCTGACTTTC.

J is TRBJ1-6 and V is TRBV5-1; D remains unclear. V lost 5 bases to trimming and J lost 5 bases, with 14 bases between them. CDR1 and CDR2 (germline): SGHRS, YFSETQ. The CDR3 length is 15 residues. The CDR3 reads CASRVGPTDNSPLHF. In DNA form, the CDR3 reads TGCGCCAGCAGGGTCGGACCCACGGATAATTCACCCCTCCACTTT.